This passage covers 15 T cell receptor beta chains from one sample sequenced in a study of T cell changes during pregnancy in multiple sclerosis (dated by TCRdb to about 2019). Libraries were built with the immunoSEQ multiplex PCR assay. The source is immuneACCESS, and TCRdb retained only in-frame sequences with V and J called. Part of the clones is not carried over; for the studies checked, unresolved V genes explain less than half of this, and the remainder is unexplained. This sample is represented by under 50,000 clones; around 90% of them were singletons. 0.56% of the sample lies in the top ten. Material: CD4+ T cells from peripheral blood mononuclear cells, obtained before pregnancy. Receptor source: a female donor with multiple sclerosis, enrolled in a pregnancy study.

This chain joins TRBV5-1 and TRBJ2-7, with D hard to call. The CDR3 runs 14 residues. Trimming took 0 bases from V and 5 from J, leaving 12 bases between them. The germline V gene encodes CDR1 SGHRS and CDR2 YFSETQ. CDR3 DNA: TGCGCCAGCAGCTTGGGACTTAGTGGCAACGAGCAGTACTTC. Translation gives CASSLGLSGNEQYF.

The rearrangement links TRBV7-2 to TRBJ1-1, with D maybe TRBD1 (5 bases). The CDR3 length is 15 residues. The germline V and J ends were trimmed by 1 base and 4 bases, with 13 bases remaining between them. CDR1 and CDR2 from the germline V gene are SGHTA and FQGNSA. CDR3 amino acids: CASSLGSGLGTEAFF. CDR3 nucleotide sequence: TGTGCCAGCAGCTTAGGGTCGGGACTAGGCACTGAAGCTTTCTTT.

The V gene is TRBV30, the J gene TRBJ1-2, with 8 bases aligning to TRBD1. Germline V gene lookup returns CDR1 GTSNPN and CDR2 SVGIG (reference sequence). Germline trimming cut 0 bases from V and 4 bases from J; bases unmatched to any gene: 10. There are 16 residues in the CDR3. The CDR3 region is CAWSVLRDRTAYGYTF. DNA for the CDR3: TGTGCCTGGAGTGTACTTCGGGACAGGACGGCCTATGGCTACACCTTC.

The rearrangement links TRBV5-1 to TRBJ1-5; no definite D call. The CDR3 is 15 residues long. CDR1 is SGHRS and CDR2 is YFSETQ in the germline V gene. V dropped 0 bases and J dropped 2 bases, with 9 bases sitting between them. The CDR3, as DNA: TGCGCCAGCAGCTTGGGGACTGCGGGCAATCAGCCCCAGCATTTT. This codes for CASSLGTAGNQPQHF.

The J gene is TRBJ1-1, the V gene TRBV6-5; D is undetermined. The CDR3 is made up of 15 amino acids. The germline V and J ends were trimmed by 0 bases and 0 bases, with 8 bases remaining between them. Germline lookup yields CDR1 MNHEY and CDR2 SVGAGI. The CDR3, as DNA: TGTGCCAGCAGTTACTCGGTAGTACTGAACACTGAAGCTTTCTTT. Its translation: CASSYSVVLNTEAFF.

DNA for the CDR3: TGCGCCAGCGGGCTCCTGGGACAGCAGTACAATGAGCAGTTCTTC. It is translated as CASGLLGQQYNEQFF. V is TRBV5-1 and J is TRBJ2-1; TRBD1 agrees at 7 bases. From germline, CDR1 is SGHRS and CDR2 YFSETQ. The CDR3 runs to 15 residues. Germline trimming cut 7 bases from V and 4 bases from J; bases unmatched to any gene: 11.

The V gene is TRBV30, the J gene TRBJ1-1; possible D gene TRBD1, 6 bases. The CDR3 is made up of 12 amino acids. Trimming pared 2 bases from V and 6 bases from J, leaving 10 bases between. Germline CDR1 reads GTSNPN; CDR2 reads SVGIG (reference sequence). The CDR3 coding sequence is TGTGCCTGGAGTACAGGGTACGCTGAAGCTTTCTTT. This translates into CAWSTGYAEAFF. Full variable domain (outside the CDR3, taken from reference TRBV30 and TRBJ1-1): SQTIHQWPATLVQPVGSPLSLECTVEGTSNPNLYWYRQAAGRGLQLLFYSVGIGQISSEVPQNLSASRPQDRQFILSSKKLLLSDSGFYLCAWSTGYAEAFFGQGTRLTVV.

This chain links TRBV19 with TRBJ2-3; D remains ambiguous. The CDR3 runs 14 residues. Germline CDR1 is LNHDA and CDR2 is SQIVND (reference sequence). V lost 5 bases to trimming and J lost 0 bases, with 9 bases between them. The DNA of the CDR3 is TGTGCCAGTAGTTCCGAGACTAGCACAGATACGCAGTATTTT. It codes for CASSSETSTDTQYF.

This clone was observed a handful of times. The chain links TRBV7-3 to TRBJ2-1, with 8 bases identical to TRBD2. Losses at the gene ends were 0 bases for V and 9 bases for J; bases not matched to a gene: 4. The V gene's germline CDR1 is SGHTA and CDR2 FQGTGA. The CDR3 is 14 amino acids. The CDR3 sequence: CASSLTGGDREQFF. Here the CDR3 DNA reads TGTGCCAGCAGCTTAACCGGGGGGGATCGTGAGCAGTTCTTC.

This clone was found once. This chain joins TRBV21-1 and TRBJ2-2; TRBD2, the table's D call, was not compared with the DNA. TRBV21-1 is noted as a pseudogene. The CDR3 is 17 residues long. In DNA, the CDR3 is TGTGCCAGCAGCAAAGATGGGGGACTAGGGGGCACCGGGGAGCTGTTTTTT. As protein: CASSKDGGLGGTGELFF.

This chain joins TRBV18 and TRBJ2-1, with 7 bases matching TRBD1. CDR1 and CDR2 from the germline V gene are KGHSH and LQKENI. This CDR3 comprises 17 residues. The V gene end was trimmed by 3 bases and the J gene end by 2 bases; junction bases not matched to a gene: 10. CDR3 amino acids: CASSPMPRGRAYNEQFF. The CDR3 DNA reads TGTGCCAGCTCACCCATGCCAAGGGGGCGGGCCTACAATGAGCAGTTCTTC.

This sequence joins TRBV28 and TRBJ2-7; TRBD1 is a possible D gene (5 bases). The germline CDR1 and CDR2 sequences are MDHEN and SYDVKM. The CDR3 runs to 15 residues. V lost 5 bases, J lost 1 base, and 15 bases lay in between. The CDR3 sequence: CASSETGGPSYEQYF. As DNA, the CDR3 is TGTGCCAGCAGTGAAACAGGCGGCCCATCCTACGAGCAGTACTTC. The full variable domain, in which reference TRBV28 and TRBJ2-7 provide the parts outside the CDR3, is DVKVTQSSRYLVKRTGEKVFLECVQDMDHENMFWYRQDPGLGLRLIYFSYDVKMKEKGDIPEGYSVSREKKERFSLILESASTNQTSMYLCASSETGGPSYEQYFGPGTRLTVT.

The CDR3 coding sequence is TGTGCCAGCCGGGACTACAATGAGCAGTTCTTC. Protein product: CASRDYNEQFF. The chain links TRBV18 to TRBJ2-1; tentatively, D is TRBD2 (5 bases). The CDR3 is made up of 11 amino acids. Trimming stripped 8 bases from V and 3 bases from J, with 5 bases between. CDR1 is KGHSH and CDR2 is LQKENI in the germline V gene.

The chain has TRBV29-1 and TRBJ1-1; perhaps TRBD1 as D (5 bases). From germline, CDR1 is SQVTM and CDR2 ANQGSEA. The CDR3 runs to 13 residues. Trimming took off 5 bases at V and 4 bases at J, with 14 bases between the two ends. The CDR3 DNA reads as TGCAGCGTTAAACCGGGGGGGACCACTGAAGCTTTCTTT. Protein sequence: CSVKPGGTTEAFF.

On this clone: One junction end disagrees with the germline gene, perhaps due to a read error. The rearrangement links TRBV7-9 to TRBJ2-7, with 8 positions matching TRBD2. Germline-derived CDR1 and CDR2 are SEHNR and FQNEAQ (reference sequence). This CDR3 is 15 amino acids long. The CDR3 protein is CASSPRGGSDYEQCF. In nucleotides, the CDR3 is TGTGCCAGCAGCCCTCGGGGGGGGTCAGACTACGAGCAGTGCTTC. Looking up the rest from reference TRBV7-9 and TRBJ2-7 gives the full variable domain: DTGVSQNPRHKITKRGQNVTFRCDPISEHNRLYWYRQTLGQGPEFLTYFQNEAQLEKSRLLSDRFSAERPKGSFSTLEIQRTEQGDSAMYLCASSPRGGSDYEQCFGPGTRLTVT.